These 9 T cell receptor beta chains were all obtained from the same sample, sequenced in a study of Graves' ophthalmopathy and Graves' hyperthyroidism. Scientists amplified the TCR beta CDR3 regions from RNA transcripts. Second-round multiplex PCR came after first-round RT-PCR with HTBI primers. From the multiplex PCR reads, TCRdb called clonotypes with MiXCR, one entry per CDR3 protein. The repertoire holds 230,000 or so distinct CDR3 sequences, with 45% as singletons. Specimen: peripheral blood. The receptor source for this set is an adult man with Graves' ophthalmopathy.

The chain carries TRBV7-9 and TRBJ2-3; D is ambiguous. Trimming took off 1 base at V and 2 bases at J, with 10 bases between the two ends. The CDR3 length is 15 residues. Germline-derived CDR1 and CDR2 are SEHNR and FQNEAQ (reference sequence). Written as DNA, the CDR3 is TGTGCCAGCAGCTTAGGGAGAGTCCCCACAGATACGCAGTATTTT. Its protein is CASSLGRVPTDTQYF.

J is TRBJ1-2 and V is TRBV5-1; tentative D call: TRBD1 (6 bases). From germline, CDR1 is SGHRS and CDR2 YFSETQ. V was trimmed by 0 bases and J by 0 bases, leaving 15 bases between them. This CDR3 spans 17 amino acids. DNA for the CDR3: TGCGCCAGCAGCTTGGTGCCGGGGGCCTCAGCTAACTATGGCTACACCTTC. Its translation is CASSLVPGASANYGYTF. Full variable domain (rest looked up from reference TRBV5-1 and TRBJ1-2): KAGVTQTPRYLIKTRGQQVTLSCSPISGHRSVSWYQQTPGQGLQFLFEYFSETQRNKGNFPGRFSGRQFSNSRSEMNVSTLELGDSALYLCASSLVPGASANYGYTFGSGTRLTVV.

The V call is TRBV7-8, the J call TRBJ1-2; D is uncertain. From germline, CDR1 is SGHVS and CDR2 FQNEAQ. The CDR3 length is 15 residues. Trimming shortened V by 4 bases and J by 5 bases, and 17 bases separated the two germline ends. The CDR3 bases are TGTGCCAGCAGCTCTCGGGCTATCATCGGATATGGCTACACCTTC. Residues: CASSSRAIIGYGYTF.

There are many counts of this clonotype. CDR3 sequence reads: CASSFTSGTYEQYF. The CDR3 coding sequence is TGTGCCAGCAGCTTTACTAGCGGTACCTACGAGCAGTACTTC. The gene calls are TRBV7-9 and TRBJ2-7, with 8 bases matching TRBD2. The CDR3 extends over 14 amino acids. Trimming took 3 bases from V and 2 from J; bases not matched to a gene: 3. Germline V gene lookup returns CDR1 SEHNR and CDR2 FQNEAQ (reference sequence). Variable domain in full (rest from reference TRBV7-9 and TRBJ2-7): DTGVSQNPRHKITKRGQNVTFRCDPISEHNRLYWYRQTLGQGPEFLTYFQNEAQLEKSRLLSDRFSAERPKGSFSTLEIQRTEQGDSAMYLCASSFTSGTYEQYFGPGTRLTVT.

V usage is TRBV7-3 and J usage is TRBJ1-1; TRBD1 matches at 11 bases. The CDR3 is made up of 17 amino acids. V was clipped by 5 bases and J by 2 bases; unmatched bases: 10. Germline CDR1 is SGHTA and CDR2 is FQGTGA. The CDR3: CASSPDRGRLGNTEAFF. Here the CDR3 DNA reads TGTGCCAGCAGCCCGGACAGGGGGCGCCTCGGTAACACTGAAGCTTTCTTT.

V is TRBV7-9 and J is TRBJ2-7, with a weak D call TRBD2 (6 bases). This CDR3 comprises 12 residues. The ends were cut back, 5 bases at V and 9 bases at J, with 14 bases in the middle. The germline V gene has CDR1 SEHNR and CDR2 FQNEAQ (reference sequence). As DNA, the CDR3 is TGTGCCAGCAGCCAACGGGACTCGGGGCAGTACTTC. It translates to CASSQRDSGQYF.

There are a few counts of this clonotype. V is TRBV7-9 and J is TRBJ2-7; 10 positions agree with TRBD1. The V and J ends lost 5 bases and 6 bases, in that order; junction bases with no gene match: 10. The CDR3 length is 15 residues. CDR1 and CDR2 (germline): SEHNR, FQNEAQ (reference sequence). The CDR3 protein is CASSPGQGGRGEQYF. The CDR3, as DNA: TGTGCCAGCAGCCCCGGACAGGGGGGTAGGGGCGAGCAGTACTTC. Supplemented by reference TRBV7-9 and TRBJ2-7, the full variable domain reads DTGVSQNPRHKITKRGQNVTFRCDPISEHNRLYWYRQTLGQGPEFLTYFQNEAQLEKSRLLSDRFSAERPKGSFSTLEIQRTEQGDSAMYLCASSPGQGGRGEQYFGPGTRLTVT.

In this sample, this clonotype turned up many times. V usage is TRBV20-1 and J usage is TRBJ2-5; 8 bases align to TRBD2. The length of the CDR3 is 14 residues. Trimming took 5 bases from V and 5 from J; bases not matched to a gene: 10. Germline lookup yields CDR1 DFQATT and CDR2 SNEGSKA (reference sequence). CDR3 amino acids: CSAPWIAGRETQYF. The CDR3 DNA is TGCAGTGCTCCTTGGATAGCGGGGCGCGAGACCCAGTACTTC.

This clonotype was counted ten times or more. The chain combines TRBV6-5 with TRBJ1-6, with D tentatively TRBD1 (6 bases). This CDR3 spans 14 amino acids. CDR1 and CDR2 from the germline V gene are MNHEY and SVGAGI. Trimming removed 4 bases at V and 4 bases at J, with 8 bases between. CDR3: CASSSGQYNSPLHF. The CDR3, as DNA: TGTGCCAGCAGTTCCGGACAGTATAATTCACCCCTCCACTTT.